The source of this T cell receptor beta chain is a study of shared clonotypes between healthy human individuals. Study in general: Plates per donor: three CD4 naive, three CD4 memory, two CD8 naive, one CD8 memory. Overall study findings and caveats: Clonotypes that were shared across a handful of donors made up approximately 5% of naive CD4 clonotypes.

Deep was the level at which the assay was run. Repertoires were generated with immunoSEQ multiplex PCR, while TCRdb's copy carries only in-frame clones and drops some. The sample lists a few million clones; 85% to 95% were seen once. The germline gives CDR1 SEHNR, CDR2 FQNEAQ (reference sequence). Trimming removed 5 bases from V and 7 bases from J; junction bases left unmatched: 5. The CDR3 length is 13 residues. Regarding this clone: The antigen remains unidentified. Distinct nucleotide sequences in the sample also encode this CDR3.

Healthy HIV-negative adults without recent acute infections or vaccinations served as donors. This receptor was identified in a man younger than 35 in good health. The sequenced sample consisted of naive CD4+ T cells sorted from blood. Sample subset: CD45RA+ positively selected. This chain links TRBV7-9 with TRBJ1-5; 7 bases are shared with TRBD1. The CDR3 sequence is CASSPGGGQPQHF. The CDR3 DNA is TGTGCCAGCAGCCCAGGGGGGGGACAGCCCCAGCATTTT. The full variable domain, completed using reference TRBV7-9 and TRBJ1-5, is DTGVSQNPRHKITKRGQNVTFRCDPISEHNRLYWYRQTLGQGPEFLTYFQNEAQLEKSRLLSDRFSAERPKGSFSTLEIQRTEQGDSAMYLCASSPGGGQPQHFGDGTRLSIL.